This TCR beta chain originates from a study of T-cell memory formation after mild COVID-19. General study points: Prior to infection, memory already included some responding clones, suggesting cross-reactive memory joined.

CDR1 is PRHDT, CDR2 FYEKMQ, per germline (reference sequence). CDR3 length: 17 amino acids. V lost 0 bases, J lost 6 bases, and 21 bases lay in between. Remarks on this clonotype: What it binds is unknown.

5'RACE primed at constant segments yielded TCR alpha and TCR beta cDNA libraries bearing sample barcodes and UMIs. TCRdb redid the calling of the 5' RACE reads with MiXCR, one entry per CDR3 protein. The sample shows more than 400,000 distinct CDR3 sequences, about 20% of them seen only once. Sequenced material: PBMCs or a T cell subset sorted from them (not recorded which). This sequence originates from an adult woman who had mild COVID-19 (a few samples of this study predate the infection). Cell type and time point are not known. V usage is TRBV13 and J usage is TRBJ2-7; D gene unclear. This chain's CDR3 is CASSLGLIAQSKGEQYF. For the CDR3, the DNA is TGTGCCAGCAGCTTAGGTCTTATAGCACAGAGTAAAGGCGAGCAGTACTTC.